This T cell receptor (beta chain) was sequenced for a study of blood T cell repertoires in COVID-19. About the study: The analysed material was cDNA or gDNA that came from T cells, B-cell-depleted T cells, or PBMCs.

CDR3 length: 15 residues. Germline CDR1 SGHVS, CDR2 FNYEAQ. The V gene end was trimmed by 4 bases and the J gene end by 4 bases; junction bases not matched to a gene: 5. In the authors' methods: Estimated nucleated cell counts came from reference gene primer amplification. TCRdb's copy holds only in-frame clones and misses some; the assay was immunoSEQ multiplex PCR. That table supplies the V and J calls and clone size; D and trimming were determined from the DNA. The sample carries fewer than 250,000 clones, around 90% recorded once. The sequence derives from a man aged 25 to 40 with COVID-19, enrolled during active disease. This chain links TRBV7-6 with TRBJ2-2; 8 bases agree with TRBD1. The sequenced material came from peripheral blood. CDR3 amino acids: CASSSRQGSTGELFF. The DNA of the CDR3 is TGTGCCAGCAGCTCGAGACAGGGGTCCACCGGGGAGCTGTTTTTT.